This T cell receptor (beta chain) was identified in a study of response to subunit inactivated influenza vaccine (dated by TCRdb to 2017 to 2018). For the wider study: To follow how T cells responded to a trivalent subunit inactivated influenza vaccine, the researchers relied on deep quantitative profiling of the T cell receptor repertoire. Overall results and qualifications from the work: It was suggested by the authors that each seasonal influenza vaccination may recruit only a limited number of new T cells.

This clonotype was seen only a few times. Its specific antigen is unknown. One base away there is no much larger clone; base qualities are not given. Libraries were made using RT-PCR. Sequencing took place on an Illumina HiSeq 2500. The public reads were quality trimmed at Q25 with fastp and then assembled into clones with MiXCR by TCRdb, keeping productive beta chains. Here each entry gathers all rows of one CDR3 protein and keeps the most common genes and DNA. The sample table lists approximately 730,000 distinct CDR3 sequences, around 13% of them with a count of one. Of the sample, 6.5% to 8.5% falls within the top ten clones. The germline V gene supplies CDR1 WSHSY and CDR2 SAAADI. Including the terminal cysteine and phenylalanine, the CDR3 comprises 13 residues. The entry retains the CDR3 DNA only, 39 bases that are in frame from base 1. V is shortened by 6 bases, J by 3 bases, and the region joining them spans 10 bases.

Sequenced here: PBMCs from blood, sampled approximately 15 days before vaccination. The chain employs TRBV10-2 and TRBJ2-3; the D gene is perhaps TRBD1, from 5 matching bases. This sequence originates from a man in his forties or fifties who received an inactivated influenza vaccine. Donor details come from another sample of the same person, matched by shared clones. Here is the DNA: TGCGCCAGCAGAGCGACAGAGACAGATACGCAGTATTTT. Its translation reads: CASRATETDTQYF.